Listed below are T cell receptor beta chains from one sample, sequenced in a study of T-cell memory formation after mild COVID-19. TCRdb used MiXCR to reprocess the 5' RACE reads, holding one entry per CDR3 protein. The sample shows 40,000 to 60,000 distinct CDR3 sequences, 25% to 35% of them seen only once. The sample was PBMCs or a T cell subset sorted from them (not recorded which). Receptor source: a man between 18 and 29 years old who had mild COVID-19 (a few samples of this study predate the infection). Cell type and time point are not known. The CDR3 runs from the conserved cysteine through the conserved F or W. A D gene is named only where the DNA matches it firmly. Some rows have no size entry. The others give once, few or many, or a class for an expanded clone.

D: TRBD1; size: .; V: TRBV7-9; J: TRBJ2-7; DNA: TGTGCCAGCAACCCAACCCCGGGACAGGACTCCTACGAGCAGTACTTC; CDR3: CASNPTPGQDSYEQYF
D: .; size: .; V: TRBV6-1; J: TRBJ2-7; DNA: TGTGCCAGCGCCAAAGGGGCAAGCTATAGCGAGCAGTACTTC; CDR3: CASAKGASYSEQYF
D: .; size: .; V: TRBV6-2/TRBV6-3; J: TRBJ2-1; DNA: TGTGCCAGCAGTTACTCAGGTTTCCGGCTCTTC; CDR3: CASSYSGFRLF
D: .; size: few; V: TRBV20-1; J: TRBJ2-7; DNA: TGCAGTGCTAGAGGAGTTCGGCGGGGCCTCTACGAGCAGTACTTC; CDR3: CSARGVRRGLYEQYF
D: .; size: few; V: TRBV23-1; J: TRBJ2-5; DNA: TGCGCCAGCAGTCAATCGAGGGATTGGGAGACCCAGTACTTC; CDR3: CASSQSRDWETQYF
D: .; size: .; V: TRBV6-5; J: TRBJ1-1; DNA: TGTGCCAGCAACGCCGTTGGGGGCAGAAGTGACACTGAAGCTTTCTTT; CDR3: CASNAVGGRSDTEAFF
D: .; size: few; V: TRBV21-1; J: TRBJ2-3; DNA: TGTGCCAGCAGCTTCGCGGCCCCTAGCGGGTGGGACACAGATACGCAGTATTTT; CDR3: CASSFAAPSGWDTDTQYF
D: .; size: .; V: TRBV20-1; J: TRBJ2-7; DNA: TGCAGTGCCCCGCAATTGGGCGAGCAGTACTTC; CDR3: CSAPQLGEQYF
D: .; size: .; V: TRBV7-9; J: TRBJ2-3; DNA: TGTGCCAGCAGCCCCACACTGCAGGGGGACTACACAGATACGCAGTATTTT; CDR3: CASSPTLQGDYTDTQYF
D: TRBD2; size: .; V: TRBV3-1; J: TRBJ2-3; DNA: TGTGCCAGCAGCCAACTCGTGCGGGGGGGCACAGATACGCAGTATTTT; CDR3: CASSQLVRGGTDTQYF
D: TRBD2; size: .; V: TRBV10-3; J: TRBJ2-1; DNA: TGTGCCATCAGTGAGTCAAGAGCGGGGGGTATGAGTGAGCAGTTCTTC; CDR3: CAISESRAGGMSEQFF
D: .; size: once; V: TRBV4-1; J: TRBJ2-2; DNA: TGCGCCAGCAGCCAAGGGCTGGGGTACACCGGGGAGCTGTTTTTT; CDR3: CASSQGLGYTGELFF
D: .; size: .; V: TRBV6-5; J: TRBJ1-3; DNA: TGTGCCAGCAGCTACCGGGACGGCGGTAACACCATATATTTT; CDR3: CASSYRDGGNTIYF
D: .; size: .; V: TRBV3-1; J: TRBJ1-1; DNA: TGTGCCAGCAGCCAGGACCAGGCGGTCAACACTGAAGCTTTCTTT; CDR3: CASSQDQAVNTEAFF
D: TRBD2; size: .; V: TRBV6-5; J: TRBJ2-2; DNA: TGTGCCAGCATTCCGGGACTAGAGGTCGGGGAGCTGTTTTTT; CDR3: CASIPGLEVGELFF
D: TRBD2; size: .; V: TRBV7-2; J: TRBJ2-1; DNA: TGTGCCAGCGGGACTAGCGGACACGATGAGCAGTTCTTC; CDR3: CASGTSGHDEQFF
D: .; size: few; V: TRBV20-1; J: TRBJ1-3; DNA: TGCAGTGCTCTACAGGTCGACGGAAACACCATATATTTT; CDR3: CSALQVDGNTIYF
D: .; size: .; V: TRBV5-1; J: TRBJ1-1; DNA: TGCGCCAGCAGTCCACGCTTCGGGCTGAACACTGAAGCTTTCTTT; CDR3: CASSPRFGLNTEAFF
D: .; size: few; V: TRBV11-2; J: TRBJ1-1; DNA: TGTGCCAGCAGCTTTAGCAGGGCCGCTGAAGCTTTCTTT; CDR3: CASSFSRAAEAFF
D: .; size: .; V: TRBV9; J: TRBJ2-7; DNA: TGTGCCAGCAGCGCGCAGGGGCGGTCCTACGAGCAGTACTTC; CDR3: CASSAQGRSYEQYF
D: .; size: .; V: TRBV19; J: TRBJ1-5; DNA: TGTGCCAGTAGTAGTTCCACAGTTCGCAATCAGCCCCAGCATTTT; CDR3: CASSSSTVRNQPQHF
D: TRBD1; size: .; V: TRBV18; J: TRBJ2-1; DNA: TGTGCCAGCTCACAAGGACAGGGGACCTACAATGAGCAGTTCTTC; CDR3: CASSQGQGTYNEQFF
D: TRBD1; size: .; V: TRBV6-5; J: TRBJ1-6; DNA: TGTGCCAGCAGTTACTCGGGACAGCTCTATAATTCACCCCTCCACTTT; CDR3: CASSYSGQLYNSPLHF
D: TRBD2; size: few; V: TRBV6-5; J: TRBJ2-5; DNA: TGTGCCAGCAGTTACGGACTAGCGGGGGCCACCATGAGCGAGACCCAGTACTTC; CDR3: CASSYGLAGATMSETQYF
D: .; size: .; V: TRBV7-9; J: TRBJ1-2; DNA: TGTGCCAGCAGCTTAGCGCCAAGGGTCTATGGCTACACCTTC; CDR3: CASSLAPRVYGYTF
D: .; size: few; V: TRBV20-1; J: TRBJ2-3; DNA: TGCAGTGCTAGAGACTCCCCTGGATGGGGGGAAACAGATACGCAGTATTTT; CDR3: CSARDSPGWGETDTQYF
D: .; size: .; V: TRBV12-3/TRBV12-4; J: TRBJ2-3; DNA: TGTGCCAGCAGTTTCGGGACAATGAGGGATACGCAGTATTTT; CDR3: CASSFGTMRDTQYF
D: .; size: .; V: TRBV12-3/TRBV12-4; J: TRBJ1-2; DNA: TGTGCCAGCAGTTTATCGGGGTTAAATGGCTACACCTTC; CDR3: CASSLSGLNGYTF
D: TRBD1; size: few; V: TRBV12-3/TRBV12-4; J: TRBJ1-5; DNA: TGTGCCAGCAGTCCCGGACAGGGTCGCCAGCCCCAGCATTTT; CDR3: CASSPGQGRQPQHF
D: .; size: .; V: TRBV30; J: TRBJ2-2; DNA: TGTGCCTGGAGTGGACGAGGAGGAACCGGGGAGCTGTTTTTT; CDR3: CAWSGRGGTGELFF
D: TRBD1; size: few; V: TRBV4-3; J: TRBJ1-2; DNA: TGCGCCAGCAGCCCCGAGACAGGGACCAACTATGGCTACACCTTC; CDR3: CASSPETGTNYGYTF
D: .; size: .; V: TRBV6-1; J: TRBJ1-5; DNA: TGTGCCAGCAGTGAAGCGGAGAATACCTATAGCAATCAGCCCCAGCATTTT; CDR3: CASSEAENTYSNQPQHF
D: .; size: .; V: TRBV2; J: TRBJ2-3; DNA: TGTGCCAGCATCGGTGGGGGCACAGATACGCAGTATTTT; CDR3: CASIGGGTDTQYF
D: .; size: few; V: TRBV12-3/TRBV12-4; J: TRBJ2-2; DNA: TGTGCCAGCAGCTTTATCCCGTCGGAATCGAACACCGGGGAGCTGTTTTTT; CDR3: CASSFIPSESNTGELFF
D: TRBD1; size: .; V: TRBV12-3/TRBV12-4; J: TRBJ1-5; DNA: TGTGCCAGCAGAGATACAGGGGACAATCAGCCCCAGCATTTT; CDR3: CASRDTGDNQPQHF
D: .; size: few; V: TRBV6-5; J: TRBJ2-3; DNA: TGTGCCAGCAGTTACTCGCCGGCAGGGTCGTCAGATACGCAGTATTTT; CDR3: CASSYSPAGSSDTQYF
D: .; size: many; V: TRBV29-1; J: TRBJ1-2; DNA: TGCAGCGCCTGGAGACAATTCGAGTACACCTTC; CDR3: CSAWRQFEYTF
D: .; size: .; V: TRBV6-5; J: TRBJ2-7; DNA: TGTGCCAGCAGTTACCAACCAGCCTACGAGCAGTACTTC; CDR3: CASSYQPAYEQYF
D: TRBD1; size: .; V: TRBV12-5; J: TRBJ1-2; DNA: TGTGCTAGTGGTTTGGGGACAGGGCTCTATGGCTACACCTTC; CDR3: CASGLGTGLYGYTF
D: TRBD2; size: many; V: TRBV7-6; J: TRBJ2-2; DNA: TGTGCCAGCAGCTTAAGACTTCGGCTAGCGGGGGATACCGGGGAGCTGTTTTTT; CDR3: CASSLRLRLAGDTGELFF
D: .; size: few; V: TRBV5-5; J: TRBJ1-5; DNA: TGTGCCAGCAGCTTTTGGGAGGCTAATCAGCCCCAGCATTTT; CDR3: CASSFWEANQPQHF